This TCR beta chain was recorded in a study of T cells in Graves' hyperthyroidism and ophthalmopathy. About the study: Before any treatment, at initial diagnosis, peripheral blood was collected.

Germline lookup yields CDR1 WSHSY and CDR2 SAAADI. V was cut by 3 bases and J by 3 bases, with 5 bases left in between. This CDR3 has 12 amino acids. The sample holds many counts of this clonotype. As yet, its antigen is unknown. RNA transcripts gave rise to amplified TCR beta CDR3 regions. The primer set for the first-round RT-PCR of the TCR CDR3 was HTBI. Each CDR3 protein is one row after TCRdb ran MiXCR on the multiplex PCR reads. The sample contains more than 150,000 distinct CDR3 sequences, about 17% of which appear only once. Broader study findings: Most thyroid-expanded clonotypes above 0.001 were also found in blood.

Disease duration under 2 months; hyperthyroidism patients were aged 18 to 65. Patients having uncontrolled infection, another autoimmune disease, pregnancy or lactation were not included. The J gene is TRBJ1-1, the V gene TRBV10-2; D is undetermined. This TCR derives from a woman aged 45-59 years with Graves' hyperthyroidism. Sequenced: blood. CDR3 DNA: TGCGCCAGCAGTGACCGGTACACTGAAGCTTTCTTT. Protein: CASSDRYTEAFF.